This T cell receptor beta chain was obtained from a study of patients and donors after allogeneic stem cell transplantation. TCRdb processed the RT-PCR reads anew with MiXCR; each CDR3 protein has one entry. The sample carries about 89,000 distinct CDR3 sequences, about 48% recorded once. This clonotype occurred a few times. CDR1 and CDR2 from the germline V gene are MNHEY and SVGEGT. The CDR3 sequence is 15 residues long. The J segment lost 6 bases and the V segment lost 2 bases, leaving 4 bases of the junction unmatched. This TCR was recovered from a human donor who was either an allogeneic HSCT recipient or a stem cell or donor lymphocyte infusion donor (not recorded which). It is not recorded whose cells these are; they may come from a transplant donor. The source material was blood, either unsorted or a sorted T cell fraction (not recorded which). The V call is TRBV6-2 or TRBV6-3, the J call TRBJ1-5; 10 nucleotides agree with TRBD1. CDR3 amino acids: CASSYVDRGSQPQHF. In nucleotides, the CDR3 is TGTGCCAGCAGTTACGTGGACAGGGGGAGTCAGCCCCAGCATTTT.